The 14 T cell receptor beta chains presented below share a single source sample, sequenced in a study of blood T cell repertoires in COVID-19 (dated by TCRdb to about 2020). Receptor libraries were prepared by the immunoSEQ multiplex PCR assay. Drawn from immuneACCESS, this table holds only the in-frame rearrangements with V and J called that TCRdb kept. Clones are partly lost; checked studies trace under half to an unresolved V gene and leave the rest unexplained. Across this sample there are approximately 350,000 clones, with about 88% seen only once. The ten top clones hold approximately 7.3% of the sample. Sequencing was done on a sample of peripheral blood. The receptors originated from a woman aged 70-85 years with COVID-19, enrolled during active disease.

The V and J genes are TRBV12-5 and TRBJ1-3; no definite D call. The CDR3 has 13 residues. CDR1 and CDR2 (germline): LGHNT, FRNRAP. Trimming removed 8 bases from V and 0 bases from J, with 8 bases in between. The chain's CDR3 is CASRPDSGNTIYF. The CDR3 nucleotides read TGTGCTAGTCGTCCAGACTCTGGAAACACCATATATTTT.

On this clone: This sample includes further DNA sequences coding for the same CDR3. The genes are TRBV7-2 and TRBJ1-2, with 7 bases identical to TRBD1. The CDR3 covers 14 residues. The J segment lost 3 bases and the V segment lost 1 base, leaving 2 bases of the junction unmatched. CDR1 and CDR2 (germline): SGHTA, FQGNSA. CDR3 DNA: TGTGCCAGCAGCTTAGGAGGGGGCGACTATGGCTACACCTTC. Amino acids: CASSLGGGDYGYTF.

The chain uses TRBV2 and TRBJ1-2; 7 positions match TRBD1. CDR3 length: 13 residues. J was trimmed by 3 bases and V by 5 bases; bases with no gene match: 3. Germline V gives CDR1 SNHLY, CDR2 FYNNEI. The CDR3 nucleotides are TGTGCCAGCAGTTTTCAGGGGGACTATGGCTACACCTTC. Protein product: CASSFQGDYGYTF.

This sequence joins TRBV7-9 and TRBJ1-2, with 10 bases identical to TRBD1. The germline V gene has CDR1 SEHNR and CDR2 FQNEAQ (reference sequence). This CDR3 is built from 15 residues. The V and J ends lost 6 bases and 4 bases, in that order; junction bases with no gene match: 8. The chain's CDR3 is CASRPPGQGPYGYTF. As DNA, the CDR3 is TGTGCCAGCAGGCCGCCGGGACAGGGGCCCTATGGCTACACCTTC.

The genes are TRBV10-3 and TRBJ1-1; D gene ambiguous. This CDR3 region has 13 residues. The V gene lost 2 bases and the J gene lost 5 bases, with 9 bases spanning the gap. In germline, CDR1 is ENHRY, CDR2 SYGVKD. Here the CDR3 DNA reads TGTGCCATCAGTGAGGGAGGTTTGACTGAAGCTTTCTTT. Translated: CAISEGGLTEAFF.

This rearrangement joins TRBV7-9 to TRBJ1-4; TRBD1 might be the D (5 bases). Trimming took off 5 bases at V and 3 bases at J, with 7 bases between the two ends. The CDR3 sequence is 13 residues long. Germline lookup yields CDR1 SEHNR and CDR2 FQNEAQ (reference sequence). The CDR3, as DNA: TGTGCCAGCAGCGACAGTCCTAATGAAAAACTGTTTTTT. This translates into CASSDSPNEKLFF.

The chain uses TRBV28 and TRBJ1-1, with D perhaps TRBD1 (5 bases). The germline V and J ends were trimmed by 7 bases and 4 bases, with 16 bases remaining between them. The CDR3 has 14 amino acids. Germline loops: CDR1 MDHEN, CDR2 SYDVKM. The CDR3 region has the DNA TGTGCCAGCACCCTAGGGGTGCAAGGCACTGAAGCTTTCTTT. Protein: CASTLGVQGTEAFF.

V and J are TRBV5-6 and TRBJ1-2, with 9 bases fitting TRBD1. J lost 4 bases, V lost 7 bases, and 8 bases had no gene match. Germline CDR1 SGHDT, CDR2 YYEEEE. This CDR3 spans 14 amino acids. Here the CDR3 DNA reads TGTGCCAGCGGATACAGGGGGCCCGTCTATGGCTACACCTTC. Translating it yields CASGYRGPVYGYTF. The full variable domain, with the rest looked up from reference TRBV5-6 and TRBJ1-2, is DAGVTQSPTHLIKTRGQQVTLRCSPKSGHDTVSWYQQALGQGPQFIFQYYEEEERQRGNFPDRFSGHQFPNYSSELNVNALLLGDSALYLCASGYRGPVYGYTFGSGTRLTVV.

This chain links TRBV11-3 with TRBJ2-3; D gene unclear. The V end lost 2 bases, the J end lost 2 bases, and 5 bases lay between the germline ends. The CDR3 has 13 residues. Germline values: CDR1 SGHNT, CDR2 YENEEA. The CDR3 loop reads CASSLRVTDTQYF. The CDR3 region has the DNA TGTGCCAGCAGCTTACGGGTCACAGATACGCAGTATTTT.

The genes are TRBV5-1 and TRBJ2-3, with 11 bases lining up with TRBD2. The CDR3 runs 14 residues. From germline, CDR1 is SGHRS and CDR2 YFSETQ. After removal of 4 bases from V and 5 bases from J, the junction contained 3 bases not matched to a gene. CDR3 in DNA: TGCGCCAGCAGCCTAGCGGGGGGAAAAGATACGCAGTATTTT. It is translated as CASSLAGGKDTQYF.

This clone was picked up a small number of times. This chain uses TRBV7-8 with TRBJ2-2; 10 bases line up with TRBD2. The V gene end was trimmed by 1 base and the J gene end by 7 bases; junction bases not matched to a gene: 3. This CDR3 region has 15 residues. Germline CDR1 is SGHVS and CDR2 is FQNEAQ. The CDR3 is CASSLGGLASGELFF. DNA of the CDR3: TGTGCCAGCAGCTTAGGGGGACTAGCGAGCGGGGAGCTGTTTTTT.

The chain joins TRBV7-3 to TRBJ2-2; D gene unclear. The CDR3 length is 15 residues. In germline, CDR1 is SGHTA, CDR2 FQGTGA. The V end lost 5 bases, the J end lost 4 bases, and 14 bases lay between the germline ends. The CDR3 spells CASSPQAMVTGELFF. CDR3 coding DNA: TGTGCCAGCAGCCCTCAGGCGATGGTCACCGGGGAGCTGTTTTTT.

The chain is built from TRBV2 and TRBJ1-5; tentative D call: TRBD1 (6 bases). The length of the CDR3 is 15 residues. V shed 3 bases and J shed 4 bases, with 13 bases lying between them. CDR1 SNHLY and CDR2 FYNNEI come from the germline V gene. The DNA for the CDR3 is TGTGCCAGCAGTGAGTGGACAGCCGATAATCAGCCCCAGCATTTT. Translated, it gives CASSEWTADNQPQHF.

The rearrangement links TRBV9 to TRBJ2-3; 8 bases align to TRBD1. Germline assignment: CDR1 SGDLS and CDR2 YYNGEE. The CDR3 has 16 amino acids. J was trimmed by 6 bases and V by 3 bases; bases with no gene match: 12. CDR3 bases: TGTGCCAGCAGCGCCGAAGACAGGGGCGGAGTGGATACGCAGTATTTT. Its translation: CASSAEDRGGVDTQYF.